The rows below give T cell receptor beta chains drawn from one sample of a study of technical replicates of blood from several donors. Data came from immunoSEQ multiplex PCR; TCRdb stores just in-frame clones and leaves some out. The sample records around 80,000 clones, less than 99% being singletons. Sample: T cells isolated from PBMCs. The source is a human donor in good health. Both conserved end residues are part of each CDR3. Each record gives: J gene, D gene, clone size, V gene, CDR3 protein, CDR3 DNA. A D gene is named only where the DNA matches it firmly. Some rows have no size entry. The others give once, few or many, or a class for an expanded clone.

TRBJ2-7 | . | . | TRBV10-1 | CASRPQGGFYEQYF | TGCGCCAGCAGGCCCCAGGGAGGCTTCTACGAGCAGTACTTC
TRBJ1-2 | . | . | TRBV25-1 | CASTSWGGADGYTF | TGTGCCAGCACGTCCTGGGGGGGCGCCGATGGCTACACCTTC
TRBJ2-7 | . | once | TRBV2 | CAVNLWDKSDEQYF | TGTGCCGTTAATCTATGGGACAAATCCGACGAGCAGTACTTC
TRBJ2-2 | TRBD1 | once | TRBV4-1 | CASSQEAGGSGTGELFF | TGCGCCAGCAGCCAAGAGGCAGGGGGCTCGGGCACCGGGGAGCTGTTTTTT
TRBJ2-5 | TRBD2 | . | TRBV13 | CASVNGRAFETQYF | TGTGCCAGCGTTAACGGGAGGGCCTTTGAGACCCAGTACTTC
TRBJ2-1 | . | . | TRBV7-6 | CASSLGERTAGENNEQFF | TGTGCCAGCAGCTTAGGGGAGCGGACCGCCGGGGAAAACAATGAGCAGTTCTTC
TRBJ2-7 | . | once | TRBV9 | CASSVNLRAGERYF | TGTGCCAGCAGCGTTAATTTACGGGCCGGGGAGCGGTACTTC
TRBJ1-2 | TRBD1 | . | TRBV30 | CAWSDRGGYTF | TGTGCCTGGAGTGACAGGGGAGGCTACACCTTC
TRBJ1-5 | TRBD1 | . | TRBV7-2 | CASSPPGQNSNQPQHF | TGTGCCAGCAGCCCCCCGGGACAGAATAGCAATCAGCCCCAGCATTTT
TRBJ2-7 | . | . | TRBV6-9 | CARPTGGPYEQYF | TGTGCCAGACCGACAGGCGGGCCCTACGAGCAGTACTTC
TRBJ1-4 | . | . | TRBV27 | CASSFSGIDEKLFF | TGTGCCAGCAGTTTTTCAGGGATCGATGAAAAACTGTTTTTT
TRBJ2-2 | TRBD1 | once | TRBV19 | CASSIITTGGAARNTGELFF | TGTGCCAGTAGTATTATCACAACAGGGGGCGCAGCAAGGAACACCGGGGAGCTGTTTTTT
TRBJ2-7 | TRBD1 | . | TRBV28 | CATDRDRETYEQYF | TGTGCCACTGACCGGGACAGGGAAACCTACGAGCAGTACTTC
TRBJ1-4 | TRBD1 | . | TRBV6-5 | CASTTDRGRGKLFF | TGTGCCAGCACTACCGACAGGGGACGGGGAAAACTGTTTTTT
TRBJ1-5 | TRBD1 | . | TRBV27 | CASSWDRGSQPQHF | TGTGCCAGCAGTTGGGACAGGGGGAGTCAGCCCCAGCATTTT
TRBJ2-3 | . | . | TRBV7-9 | CASSLAPGDTQYF | TGTGCCAGCAGCTTAGCACCGGGAGATACGCAGTATTTT
TRBJ2-5 | TRBD1 | . | TRBV11-3 | CASSGPGQQETQYF | TGTGCCAGCAGCGGTCCGGGACAGCAAGAGACCCAGTACTTC
TRBJ2-7 | . | . | TRBV7-9 | CASSKGQQYEQYF | TGTGCCAGTAGCAAGGGGCAGCAATACGAGCAGTACTTC
TRBJ2-3 | TRBD1 | . | TRBV6-5 | CASSAGQADTQYF | TGTGCCAGCAGTGCGGGACAGGCAGATACGCAGTATTTT
TRBJ1-5 | . | . | TRBV9 | CASSAGSGLGQPQHF | TGTGCCAGCAGCGCCGGGAGTGGGCTGGGGCAGCCCCAGCATTTT
TRBJ2-1 | TRBD1 | once | TRBV9 | CASSVIAGQEGGEQFF | TGTGCCAGCAGCGTGATCGCGGGACAGGAGGGAGGTGAGCAGTTCTTC
TRBJ1-5 | TRBD1 | . | TRBV27 | CASRPGQGGNQPQHF | TGTGCCAGCAGGCCGGGACAGGGCGGCAATCAGCCCCAGCATTTT